The 18 T cell receptor beta chains below all came from one sample that was sequenced in a study of cytomegalovirus exposure and HLA in healthy donors. PCR was performed using 60 Vbeta and 13 Jbeta primers. Produced via immunoSEQ multiplex PCR; TCRdb's table is partial and in-frame only. The data show about 190,000 clones, about 80% seen once. What was sequenced was PBMCs. The source of these receptors is a woman in her 30s in good health and CMV-seropositive.

Note on this clone: The same CDR3 is also encoded by other DNA sequences in this sample. J is TRBJ2-3 and V is TRBV5-1; 15 bases map to TRBD2. The CDR3 covers 16 residues. Trimming at V came to 4 bases and at J to 6 bases, leaving 6 bases not matched to a gene. From germline, CDR1 is SGHRS and CDR2 YFSETQ. CDR3 amino acids: CASSPGLAGGPDTQYF. Written as DNA, the CDR3 is TGCGCCAGCAGCCCCGGACTAGCGGGAGGGCCCGATACGCAGTATTTT. The whole variable domain, filled in from reference TRBV5-1 and TRBJ2-3, reads KAGVTQTPRYLIKTRGQQVTLSCSPISGHRSVSWYQQTPGQGLQFLFEYFSETQRNKGNFPGRFSGRQFSNSRSEMNVSTLELGDSALYLCASSPGLAGGPDTQYFGPGTRLTVL.

This clone was picked up one time. The chain recombines TRBV5-6 with TRBJ1-2, with TRBD1 as a possible D gene (6 bases). Trimming took 0 bases from V and 3 from J, leaving 9 bases between them. This CDR3 region has 14 residues. Germline CDR1 is SGHDT and CDR2 is YYEEEE. CDR3 nucleotide sequence: TGTGCCAGCAGCTTGGGGACAGTGGACTATGGCTACACCTTC. It translates to CASSLGTVDYGYTF. Supplemented by reference TRBV5-6 and TRBJ1-2, the full variable domain reads DAGVTQSPTHLIKTRGQQVTLRCSPKSGHDTVSWYQQALGQGPQFIFQYYEEEERQRGNFPDRFSGHQFPNYSSELNVNALLLGDSALYLCASSLGTVDYGYTFGSGTRLTVV.

This chain links TRBV9 with TRBJ2-2; 8 bases map to TRBD2. CDR3 length equals 15 residues. V lost 1 base, J lost 3 bases, and 2 bases stayed unmatched. Per the germline V gene, CDR1 is SGDLS and CDR2 is YYNGEE. The CDR3 DNA is TGTGCCAGCAGCGTACGGGAGGGGGACACCGGGGAGCTGTTTTTT. Translation: CASSVREGDTGELFF.

The chain is built from TRBV28 and TRBJ1-5; perhaps TRBD1 as D (5 bases). Trimming pared 2 bases from V and 7 bases from J, leaving 9 bases between. CDR1 is MDHEN and CDR2 is SYDVKM in the germline V gene. This CDR3 has 13 amino acids. The chain's CDR3 is CASSLGGIQPQHF. DNA of the CDR3: TGTGCCAGCAGTTTAGGGGGGATCCAGCCCCAGCATTTT.

This sequence joins TRBV5-6 and TRBJ2-7, with a possible D match to TRBD2 (6 bases). The CDR3 is 14 amino acids. With 0 bases removed from V and 4 bases from J, the gap between germline ends came to 11 bases. Germline assignment: CDR1 SGHDT and CDR2 YYEEEE. CDR3 coding DNA: TGTGCCAGCAGCTTGGCCGGGACTCCATACGAGCAGTACTTC. Translated: CASSLAGTPYEQYF.

This clone was observed a few times. V and J are TRBV30 and TRBJ1-3; D may be TRBD1 (5 bases). The CDR3 consists of 13 residues. CDR1 is GTSNPN, CDR2 SVGIG, per germline (reference sequence). V dropped 1 base and J dropped 3 bases, with 7 bases sitting between them. The CDR3 nucleotides read TGTGCCTGGAGTGGACAGTTTGGAAACACCATATATTTT. As protein: CAWSGQFGNTIYF. Full variable domain (remainder filled in from reference TRBV30 and TRBJ1-3): SQTIHQWPATLVQPVGSPLSLECTVEGTSNPNLYWYRQAAGRGLQLLFYSVGIGQISSEVPQNLSASRPQDRQFILSSKKLLLSDSGFYLCAWSGQFGNTIYFGEGSWLTVV.

This clone was counted a few times. This chain connects TRBV4-1 to TRBJ2-4; D unresolved. The V end was cut by 1 base, the J end by 5 bases, with 9 bases between. Germline V gives CDR1 MGHRA, CDR2 YSYEKL. This CDR3 has 14 amino acids. The CDR3 DNA is TGCGCCAGCAGCCAAGCCCCCACACAAAACATTCAGTACTTC. Translating it yields CASSQAPTQNIQYF.

This clone was seen a handful of times. The chain uses TRBV7-9 and TRBJ2-7; a possible D gene is TRBD1 (6 bases). V was trimmed by 3 bases and J by 4 bases, leaving 13 bases between them. CDR1 SEHNR and CDR2 FQNEAQ come from the germline V gene (reference sequence). The CDR3 has 14 residues. The CDR3 nucleotides are TGTGCCAGCAGCTTTGGGCAGGGGTTGTACGAGCAGTACTTC. Translated: CASSFGQGLYEQYF.

V gene TRBV18 combines with J gene TRBJ2-3; D is possibly TRBD2 (6 bases). With 0 bases removed from V and 4 bases from J, the gap between germline ends came to 14 bases. CDR1 and CDR2 from the germline V gene are KGHSH and LQKENI. This CDR3 comprises 16 residues. The CDR3 DNA follows: TGTGCCAGCTCACCACCTGAAGGCGGGGCTTCAGATACGCAGTATTTT. Translation: CASSPPEGGASDTQYF.

This rearrangement joins TRBV30 to TRBJ2-7; TRBD2 matches at 8 bases. This CDR3 is 13 amino acids long. J lost 6 bases, V lost 0 bases, and 4 bases had no gene match. Germline CDR1 and CDR2: GTSNPN and SVGIG (reference sequence). CDR3 bases: TGTGCCTGGAGTGTAGCGGGAGTTGGCGAGCAGTACTTC. Its translation is CAWSVAGVGEQYF.

J is TRBJ1-1 and V is TRBV5-1; TRBD1 aligns across 7 bases. The V and J ends lost 6 bases and 3 bases, in that order; junction bases with no gene match: 2. Germline assignment: CDR1 SGHRS and CDR2 YFSETQ. CDR3 size: 12 residues. CDR3 nucleotide sequence: TGCGCCAGCACCGGGACAGACACTGAAGCTTTCTTT. Translating gives CASTGTDTEAFF.

This clone was seen once. The gene calls are TRBV28 and TRBJ1-3; tentative D call: TRBD1 (5 bases). The V gene lost 2 bases and the J gene lost 0 bases, with 11 bases spanning the gap. The CDR3 runs to 16 residues. Germline values: CDR1 MDHEN, CDR2 SYDVKM. CDR3 sequence (DNA): TGTGCCAGCAGTTTAAACGCAGGGTTCTCTGGAAACACCATATATTTT. It yields the protein CASSLNAGFSGNTIYF.

The chain is built from TRBV2 and TRBJ1-1; D is possibly TRBD1 (5 bases). Trimming left V 6 bases short and J 5 bases short, with 10 bases between. CDR1 and CDR2 from the germline V gene are SNHLY and FYNNEI. The CDR3 sequence is 12 residues long. The CDR3 nucleotides are TGTGCCAGCAGAGGGACTCTTACTGAAGCTTTCTTT. Its translation: CASRGTLTEAFF.

V is TRBV30 and J is TRBJ1-4; D is uncertain. CDR1 and CDR2 from the germline V gene are GTSNPN and SVGIG (reference sequence). This CDR3 spans 12 amino acids. The V gene lost 7 bases and the J gene lost 4 bases, with 10 bases spanning the gap. In DNA form, the CDR3 reads TGTGCCTCTGGACGGGATAATGAAAAACTGTTTTTT. It codes for CASGRDNEKLFF.

The V gene is TRBV29-1, the J gene TRBJ1-6, with 7 bases aligning to TRBD1. CDR3 length: 13 amino acids. Germline assignment: CDR1 SQVTM and CDR2 ANQGSEA. V shed 8 bases, J shed 8 bases, and the junction held 9 bases outside the gene matches. The CDR3 region is CSFRQGVDSPLHF. As DNA, the CDR3 is TGCAGCTTCCGTCAGGGGGTTGATTCACCCCTCCACTTT.

The chain links TRBV28 to TRBJ2-7; 7 bases align to TRBD1. V dropped 4 bases and J dropped 0; count of bases not matched to a gene: 0. This CDR3 has 13 amino acids. The V gene's germline CDR1 is MDHEN and CDR2 SYDVKM. The CDR3 region is CASSWDSSYEQYF. The CDR3 DNA is TGTGCCAGCAGTTGGGACAGCTCCTACGAGCAGTACTTC.

This rearrangement joins TRBV11-3 to TRBJ2-5; D is possibly TRBD1 (5 bases). The CDR3 loop spans 16 amino acids. Looked up from germline, CDR1 is SGHNT and CDR2 is YENEEA. V lost 5 bases and J lost 2, with 18 bases in between. The CDR3 DNA reads as TGTGCCAGCAGCCCCACCGGGTGGGGCCGGCAAGAGACCCAGTACTTC. Translated: CASSPTGWGRQETQYF.

The J gene is TRBJ1-6, the V gene TRBV25-1; weak D call: TRBD1 (6 bases). The germline V gene encodes CDR1 MGHDK and CDR2 SYGVNS. Trimming removed 0 bases at V and 5 bases at J, with 8 bases between. The CDR3 loop spans 15 amino acids. The CDR3 DNA is TGTGCCAGCAGTGAATATTCAGGGGATAATTCACCCCTCCACTTT. This codes for CASSEYSGDNSPLHF.